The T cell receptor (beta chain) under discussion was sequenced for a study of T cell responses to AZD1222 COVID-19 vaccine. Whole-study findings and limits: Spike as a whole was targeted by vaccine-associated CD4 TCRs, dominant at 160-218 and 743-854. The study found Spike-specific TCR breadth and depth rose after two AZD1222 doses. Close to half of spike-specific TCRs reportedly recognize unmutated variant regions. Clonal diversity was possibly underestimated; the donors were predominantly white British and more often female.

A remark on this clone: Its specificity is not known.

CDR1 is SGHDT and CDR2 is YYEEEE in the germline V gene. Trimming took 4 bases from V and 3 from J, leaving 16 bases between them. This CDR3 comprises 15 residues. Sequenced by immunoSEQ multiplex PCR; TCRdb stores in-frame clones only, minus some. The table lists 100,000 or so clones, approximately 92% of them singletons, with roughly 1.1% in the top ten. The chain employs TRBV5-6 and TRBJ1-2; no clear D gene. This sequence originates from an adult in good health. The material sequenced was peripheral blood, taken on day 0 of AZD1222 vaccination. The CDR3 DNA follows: TGTGCCAGCAGCGCGCCCTGGCGTGGCGACTATGGCTACACCTTC. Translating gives CASSAPWRGDYGYTF.